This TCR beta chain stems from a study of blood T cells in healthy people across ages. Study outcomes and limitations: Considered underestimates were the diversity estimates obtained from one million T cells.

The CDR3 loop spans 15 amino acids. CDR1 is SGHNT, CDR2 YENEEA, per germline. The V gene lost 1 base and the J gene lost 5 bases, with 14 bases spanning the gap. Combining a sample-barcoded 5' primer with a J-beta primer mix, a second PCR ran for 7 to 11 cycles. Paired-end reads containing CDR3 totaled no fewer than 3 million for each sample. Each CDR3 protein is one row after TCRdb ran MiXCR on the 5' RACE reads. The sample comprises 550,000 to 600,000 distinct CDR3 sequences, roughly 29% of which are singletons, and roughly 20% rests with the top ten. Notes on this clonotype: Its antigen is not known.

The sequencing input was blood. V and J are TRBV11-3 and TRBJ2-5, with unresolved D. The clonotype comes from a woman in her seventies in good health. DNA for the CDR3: TGTGCCAGCAGCTTAGGAGGTGGAGATACGGAGACCCAGTACTTC. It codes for CASSLGGGDTETQYF.